The sequence of this T cell receptor beta chain was determined in a study of blood T cells in healthy people across ages. Study-level findings and limits: Donor CMV infection status was unknown, possibly confounding age-related changes in expanded clonotypes. Diversity of TCR beta per million T cells declined in a roughly linear way with age. The study found TCR beta diversity correlated strongly with naive T cell percentage. Unsorted PBMCs prevented conclusive naive versus antigen-experienced comparison.

This clonotype was detected only a few times. What it recognizes is unknown. This CDR3 comprises 15 residues. Looked up from germline, CDR1 is SGHNT and CDR2 is YENEEA. V lost 2 bases, J lost 7 bases, and 5 bases stayed unmatched. Then a second PCR, running about 6 to 11 cycles, was carried out with a sample-barcoded 5' primer and a J-beta primer mix. One entry per CDR3 protein results from TCRdb running MiXCR on the 5' RACE reads. The sample has under 850,000 distinct CDR3 sequences, 35% to 40% seen once. The chain recombines TRBV11-3 with TRBJ2-2, with 9 bases fitting TRBD1. The receptor comes from a young man in good health. Sample: blood. CDR3 in DNA: TGTGCCAGCAGCTTAAGACAGGGGGTCCTCGGGGAGCTGTTTTTT. Its protein is CASSLRQGVLGELFF.